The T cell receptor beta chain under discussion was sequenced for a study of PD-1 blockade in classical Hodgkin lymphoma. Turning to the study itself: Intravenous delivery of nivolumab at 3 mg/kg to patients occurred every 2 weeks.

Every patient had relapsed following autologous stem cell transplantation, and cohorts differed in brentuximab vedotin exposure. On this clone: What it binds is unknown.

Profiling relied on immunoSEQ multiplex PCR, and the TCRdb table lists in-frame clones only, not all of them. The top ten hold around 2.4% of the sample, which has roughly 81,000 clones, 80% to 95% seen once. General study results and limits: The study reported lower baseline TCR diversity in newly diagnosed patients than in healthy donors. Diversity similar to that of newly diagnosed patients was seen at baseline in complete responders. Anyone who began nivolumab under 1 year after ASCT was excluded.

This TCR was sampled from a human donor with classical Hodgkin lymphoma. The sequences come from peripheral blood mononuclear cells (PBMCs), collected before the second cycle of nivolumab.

The DNA of the CDR3 is TGTGCCAGCAAGGGGGAGCTCGGAACCTACGAGCAGTACTTC. Its protein product is CASKGELGTYEQYF. The chain has TRBV5-5 and TRBJ2-7, with D tentatively TRBD1 (6 bases). Trimming shortened V by 6 bases and J by 2 bases, and 15 bases separated the two germline ends. Germline V gene sequence: CDR1 SGHKS, CDR2 YYEKEE (reference sequence). This CDR3 comprises 14 residues.